Below, one T cell receptor beta chain is given with its context. Its specificity is unknown. This record belongs to a study of T cell responses to AZD1222 COVID-19 vaccine. General study findings and limits: Repertoire samples came only from after the peak T cell response. After two AZD1222 doses, spike-specific TCR breadth and depth rose versus day 0.

Clones were sequenced by immunoSEQ multiplex PCR, and TCRdb holds only the in-frame ones, with some missing. Found here are 150,000 to 200,000 clones, approximately 95% of them singletons; the top ten hold around 4.3%. V was shortened by 4 bases and J by 1 base, with 8 bases between the two germline ends. The CDR3 extends over 13 amino acids. CDR1 is SGHTS and CDR2 is YDEGEE in the germline V gene. This chain uses TRBV5-8 with TRBJ1-1; no reliable D call. This TCR was sampled from an adult in good health. This sample comprised peripheral blood, obtained on day 0 of AZD1222 vaccination. CDR3 DNA sequence: TGTGCCAGCAGCCTCGAACGGAACACTGAAGCTTTCTTT. It encodes CASSLERNTEAFF.